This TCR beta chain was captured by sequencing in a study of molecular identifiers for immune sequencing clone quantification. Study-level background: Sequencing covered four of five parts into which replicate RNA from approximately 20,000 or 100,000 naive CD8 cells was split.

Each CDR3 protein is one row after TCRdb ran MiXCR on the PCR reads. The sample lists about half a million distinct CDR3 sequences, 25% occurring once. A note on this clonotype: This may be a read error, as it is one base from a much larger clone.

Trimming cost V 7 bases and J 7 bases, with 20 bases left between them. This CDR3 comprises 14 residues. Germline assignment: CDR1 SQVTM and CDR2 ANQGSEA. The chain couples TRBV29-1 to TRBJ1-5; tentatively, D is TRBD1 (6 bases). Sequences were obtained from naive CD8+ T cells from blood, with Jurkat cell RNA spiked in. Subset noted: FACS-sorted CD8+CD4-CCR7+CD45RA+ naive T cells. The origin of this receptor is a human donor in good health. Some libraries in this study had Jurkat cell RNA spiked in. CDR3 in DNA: TGCAGCGGCATTCTTCCCGACAGGTCACAGCCCCAGCATTTT. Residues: CSGILPDRSQPQHF.